This entry concerns a single T cell receptor beta chain. The data were produced by immunoSEQ multiplex PCR, yet TCRdb's version contains in-frame clones alone and is incomplete. The sample includes approximately 58,000 clones, around 93% of them seen just once. These data originate in a study of OX40 agonist ivuxolimab in advanced cancers. In the study overall: Participants could have had prior anti-PD-1, anti-PD-L1 or anti-CTLA-4 therapy, and approximately 40% had some.

V lost 3 bases, J lost 0 bases, and 12 bases lay in between. Germline V lookup: CDR1 GTSNPN, CDR2 SVGIG (reference sequence). This CDR3 comprises 16 residues. The specimen comprised CD4+ or CD8+ T cells sorted from blood, sampled in a trial of the OX40 agonist ivuxolimab. The chain couples TRBV30 to TRBJ1-6; D perhaps matches TRBD1 (5 bases). The receptor was isolated from an adult with an advanced solid tumor such as melanoma, head and neck, liver or kidney cancer. The CDR3 DNA is TGTGCCTGGAGACCCGACAGTAGCTCCTATAATTCACCCCTCCACTTT. It codes for CAWRPDSSSYNSPLHF.